These 6 T cell receptor beta chains came from one sample sequenced in a study of OX40 agonist ivuxolimab in advanced cancers. Library construction relied on the immunoSEQ multiplex PCR assay. TCRdb's version of the immuneACCESS table is confined to in-frame rearrangements and falls short of the full clone set. An unresolved V gene accounts for under half of the shortfall where checked; the remainder is of unknown origin. The sample profile shows 41,000 or so clones; 80% to 90% of them were found once. 3.6% of the sample is in the top ten clones. Specimen: CD4+ or CD8+ T cells sorted from blood, collected in a trial of the OX40 agonist ivuxolimab. Source of these receptors: an adult with an advanced solid tumor such as melanoma, head and neck, liver or kidney cancer.

In its sample, this clone is medium-sized. The V gene is TRBV5-1, the J gene TRBJ2-1, with 7 bases lining up with TRBD2. The germline gives CDR1 SGHRS, CDR2 YFSETQ. Germline trimming cut 6 bases from V and 5 bases from J; bases unmatched to any gene: 11. The CDR3 has 15 residues. CDR3 sequence reads: CASNQFGTNNNEQFF. CDR3 bases: TGCGCCAGCAACCAATTCGGGACTAACAACAATGAGCAGTTCTTC.

The J gene is TRBJ2-5, the V gene TRBV11-3; D gene uncertain. CDR3 length: 13 amino acids. In germline, CDR1 is SGHNT, CDR2 YENEEA. V lost 1 base, J lost 2 bases, and 5 bases lay in between. The CDR3 nucleotides are TGTGCCAGCAGCTTAGGGCCGCAAGAGACCCAGTACTTC. It encodes CASSLGPQETQYF.

The genes are TRBV9 and TRBJ2-5; TRBD1 aligns across 7 bases. Germline V gene data show CDR1 as SGDLS and CDR2 as YYNGEE. This CDR3 has 14 residues. J was trimmed by 4 bases and V by 4 bases; bases with no gene match: 7. CDR3 DNA sequence: TGTGCCAGCAGCCCTCGACAGGGTGGAGAGACCCAGTACTTC. Protein: CASSPRQGGETQYF. The complete variable domain, with remaining parts taken from reference TRBV9 and TRBJ2-5, reads DSGVTQTPKHLITATGQRVTLRCSPRSGDLSVYWYQQSLDQGLQFLIQYYNGEERAKGNILERFSAQQFPDLHSELNLSSLELGDSALYFCASSPRQGGETQYFGPGTRLLVL.

The chain joins TRBV30 to TRBJ1-5; 8 nucleotides align to TRBD1. Germline V gives CDR1 GTSNPN, CDR2 SVGIG (reference sequence). V trimming: 0 bases; J trimming: 5 bases; junction bases outside the gene matches: 0. The CDR3 has 13 residues. The CDR3 nucleotides are TGTGCCTGGAGTGTACAGGGGGATCAGCCCCAGCATTTT. Its protein product is CAWSVQGDQPQHF.

This clone has just a few counts. Other DNA sequences in this specimen translate into the identical CDR3. The rearrangement joins TRBV7-9 to TRBJ1-5; D remains unclear. Germline values: CDR1 SEHNR, CDR2 FQNEAQ (reference sequence). The V and J ends lost 1 base and 5 bases respectively, with 3 bases between them. The CDR3 is 12 residues long. CDR3 sequence: CASSLGDQPQHF. The CDR3 nucleotides read TGTGCCAGCAGCTTAGGGGATCAGCCCCAGCATTTT.

The chain is built from TRBV27 and TRBJ1-5, with TRBD1 matching 8 bases. Germline values: CDR1 MNHEY, CDR2 SMNVEV (reference sequence). V lost 3 bases, J lost 4 bases, and 5 bases stayed unmatched. This CDR3 has 15 amino acids. CDR3 DNA: TGTGCCAGCAGTTTCGGACAGGGCCGGAATCAGCCCCAGCATTTT. Protein sequence: CASSFGQGRNQPQHF.